The T cell receptor beta chain under discussion was sequenced for a study of blood T cell repertoires in COVID-19. Study background: Samples taken during acute and convalescent COVID-19 were collected in the United States, Italy and Spain. Nucleic acid was either cDNA or gDNA, and it came from T cells, B-cell-depleted T cells, or PBMCs.

Trimming removed 6 bases at V and 9 bases at J, with 15 bases between. Germline CDR1 and CDR2: LNHDA and SQIVND (reference sequence). The CDR3 loop spans 13 amino acids. The method was immunoSEQ multiplex PCR; TCRdb's version includes in-frame clones alone and lacks a portion of them. Here the sample spans approximately 70,000 clones, approximately 87% being singletons. This clone was observed once. V usage is TRBV19 and J usage is TRBJ2-1; weak D call: TRBD1 (6 bases). The material sequenced was peripheral blood. The sequence was collected from a human donor in a cohort sampled during active COVID-19. CDR3 residues: CASRAGESPEQFF. CDR3 nucleotide sequence: TGTGCCAGTAGGGCAGGGGAGTCCCCTGAGCAGTTCTTC.